The sequence of this TCR beta chain was determined in a study of beta chain features in type 1 diabetes. Investigators reverse transcribed all isolated RNA, so they sequenced expressed TCRB transcripts. Produced via immunoSEQ multiplex PCR; TCRdb's table is partial and in-frame only. The table lists around 500,000 clones, about 30% of them singletons. Germline V CDR1 and CDR2: SGHVS, FNYEAQ. The CDR3 consists of 19 residues. Trimming removed 2 bases from V and 3 bases from J; junction bases left unmatched: 15. The chain carries TRBV7-6 and TRBJ2-4; TRBD2 matches 8 bases. This receptor was identified in a man younger than 35 in good health. Sequenced input: naive CD4+ T cells from blood. The CDR3 DNA follows: TGTGCCAGCAGCTTACAGGGGTCGTTTAGCGGGATTGGCAAAAACATTCAGTACTTC. It is translated as CASSLQGSFSGIGKNIQYF.